A selection of T cell receptor beta chains follows, all from one sample in a study of vaccination effects on CD4 cells after COVID-19. Using immunoSEQ multiplex PCR, the repertoire was profiled, and TCRdb retains in-frame clones only, with some absent. The sample records 71,000 or so clones, roughly 78% being singletons. No antigens are known for them. The sequences come from CD4+ T cells from PBMCs cultured with HCoV-OC43 spike peptides, collected before COVID-19 vaccination. These receptors all stem from a human donor who received a COVID-19 vaccine. CDR3s include the opening cysteine and the closing phenylalanine or tryptophan. D genes are given only for firm matches. The size entry is marked missing in some rows and otherwise reads once, few, many or a size class.

>TRBV2|.|TRBD1|TRBJ1-2
TGTGCCAGCAACGCTCTTGGACAGGGGGGTGGCTACACCTTC
CASNALGQGGGYTF
>TRBV7-8|.|.|TRBJ1-1
TGTGCCAGCAGCCACCCAGGGGAGGGGGCTGAAGCTTTCTTT
CASSHPGEGAEAFF
>TRBV5-4|few|.|TRBJ1-3
TGTGCCAGCAGCTCGGGTCCGACAGGCCCCGGGGACACCATATATTTT
CASSSGPTGPGDTIYF
>TRBV9|.|.|TRBJ2-2
TGTGCCAGCAGCGTAGTTGCAGTGAACACCGGGGAGCTGTTTTTT
CASSVVAVNTGELFF
>TRBV18|once|.|TRBJ1-1
TGTGCCAGCTCATTCGTGGGCCTGGCTGAAGCTTTCTTT
CASSFVGLAEAFF
>TRBV25-1|.|.|TRBJ2-1
TGTGCCAGCAGTGAACGGAGAGGGGAAGACAATGAGCAGTTCTTC
CASSERRGEDNEQFF
>TRBV3-1/TRBV3-2|few|.|TRBJ2-1
TGTGCCAGCAGCCAAGGTCAACTAGCCGGTGAGCAGTTCTTC
CASSQGQLAGEQFF
>TRBV20-1|.|.|TRBJ1-1
TGCAGTGCTAGTTTTCAGGGATTCAACACTGAAGCTTTCTTT
CSASFQGFNTEAFF
>TRBV12-3/TRBV12-4|once|.|TRBJ1-1
TGTGCCAGCAGTTTTGTCCCAGGGACTGAAGCTTTCTTT
CASSFVPGTEAFF
>TRBV28|.|.|TRBJ2-5
TGTGCCAGCAGTCTCGCACGAAACAGACAGTACTTC
CASSLARNRQYF
>TRBV2|.|TRBD1|TRBJ1-1
TGTGCCAGCAACCCGACAGGGGGCCCAAACACTGAAGCTTTCTTT
CASNPTGGPNTEAFF
>TRBV18|.|.|TRBJ2-1
TGTGCCAGCTCACCCACGAGCAGGGATAGCTCCTACAATGAGCAGTTCTTC
CASSPTSRDSSYNEQFF
>TRBV6-6|.|.|TRBJ1-4
TGTGCCAGCAGTAACTCAGGTGCAACTAATGAAAAACTGTTTTTT
CASSNSGATNEKLFF
>TRBV24-1|.|.|TRBJ2-3
TGTGCCACCAGTTTACGCGGACTCTCGGAAGGGAATACGCAGTATTTT
CATSLRGLSEGNTQYF
>TRBV11-1|few|TRBD1|TRBJ1-6
TGTGCCAGCAGCCTCGGACAGGGAGCGACACCCCTCCACTTT
CASSLGQGATPLHF
>TRBV9|.|.|TRBJ1-2
TGTGCCAGCAGCGGGGATCAGGCGAACTATGGCTACACCTTC
CASSGDQANYGYTF
>TRBV19|.|.|TRBJ1-3
TGTGCCAGTACACTAACCGGGACGAACTCTGGAAACACCATATATTTT
CASTLTGTNSGNTIYF
>TRBV2|few|.|TRBJ2-2
TGTGCCAGCAGTGGGTTCCGGGAAACCGGGGAGCTGTTTTTT
CASSGFRETGELFF
>TRBV5-1|once|TRBD1|TRBJ1-1
TGCGCCAGCAAACTACAGGGGGAGGCTTTCTTT
CASKLQGEAFF
>TRBV30|few|TRBD1|TRBJ1-1
TGTGCCTGGAGTTGGTCAGGGGGCGGGTACACTGAAGCTTTCTTT
CAWSWSGGGYTEAFF
>TRBV19|.|.|TRBJ1-2
TGTGCCAGTAGTATCAGCCAATTGGTGGGCTACACCTTC
CASSISQLVGYTF
>TRBV3-1/TRBV3-2|.|.|TRBJ1-4
TGTGCCAGCAGCCAAACGGCAAAACTGTTTTTT
CASSQTAKLFF
>TRBV7-2|.|TRBD2|TRBJ2-1
TGTGCCAGCAGCTCCCCCCCGGGACTAGCGACAGCCTACAATGAGCAGTTCTTC
CASSSPPGLATAYNEQFF
>TRBV18|.|TRBD1|TRBJ1-6
TGTGCCAGCTCACCGATGACAGGGGGCGACTCACCCCTCCACTTT
CASSPMTGGDSPLHF
>TRBV24-1|.|.|TRBJ2-5
TGTGCCACCAGTGACCCGCGAGGTAGCCAAGAGACCCAGTACTTC
CATSDPRGSQETQYF
>TRBV5-8|.|TRBD2|TRBJ2-5
TGTGCCACCTCGTGGTCGGGGGGGCCAGAGACCCAGTACTTC
CATSWSGGPETQYF
>TRBV28|few|.|TRBJ1-2
TGTGCCAGCGCTGACCAGCCGGGCTACACCTTC
CASADQPGYTF
>TRBV19|.|.|TRBJ2-2
TGTGCCAGCGGAGGACAGCCGGAGGGCACCGGGGAGCTGTTTTTT
CASGGQPEGTGELFF
>TRBV7-2|.|.|TRBJ1-2
TGTGCCAGCAGCCCCCGGGGAGGGATCGTCGGCTACACCTTC
CASSPRGGIVGYTF
>TRBV4-1|.|.|TRBJ2-1
TGCGCCAGCAGCCAGGAACAGGGAAATGAGCAGTTCTTC
CASSQEQGNEQFF
>TRBV7-2|.|.|TRBJ2-3
TGTGCCAGCAGCTTAGAAGCAGGGACTCACACAGATACGCAGTATTTT
CASSLEAGTHTDTQYF